These T cell receptor beta chains were read from a single sample in a study of shared clonotypes between healthy human individuals. Libraries were prepared by immunoSEQ multiplex PCR; TCRdb keeps only in-frame clonotypes and omits some of them. The sample consists of about 590,000 clones, around 95% of them appearing once. Sequenced: naive CD8+ T cells sorted from blood. The source is a woman between 25 and 40 years old in good health. The CDR3 runs from the conserved cysteine through the conserved F or W. A D gene is named only where the DNA matches it firmly. Size values are once, few and many counts, or a class for expanded clones, and some rows have none.

J gene | D gene | clone size | V gene | CDR3 DNA | CDR3 protein
TRBJ2-1 | . | . | TRBV7-6 | TGTGCCAGCAGCCCCCACGGACTCTCTGTTGACAATGAGCAGTTCTTC | CASSPHGLSVDNEQFF
TRBJ2-7 | TRBD1 | . | TRBV5-6 | TGTGCCAGCAGCTCGGCCCGGGACAGTCTCTACGAGCAGTACTTC | CASSSARDSLYEQYF
TRBJ2-1 | TRBD1 | . | TRBV5-4 | TGTGCCAGCAGCGGTACAGGGGATGAGCAGTTCTTC | CASSGTGDEQFF
TRBJ2-7 | TRBD1 | . | TRBV29-1 | TGCAGCGTTCTGGGACAGGCACTCGAGCAGTACTTC | CSVLGQALEQYF
TRBJ2-3 | TRBD2 | . | TRBV15 | TGTGCCACCAGCGGAGGACTAGCTCTCACAGATACGCAGTATTTT | CATSGGLALTDTQYF
TRBJ2-7 | TRBD1 | . | TRBV5-1 | TGCGCCAGCAGCTTGGGGACAGGGGGATACGAGCAGTACTTC | CASSLGTGGYEQYF
TRBJ2-1 | . | . | TRBV27 | TGTGCCAGCAGTTTATCGTCGGATTACAATGAGCAGTTCTTC | CASSLSSDYNEQFF
TRBJ2-7 | TRBD2 | . | TRBV30 | TGTGCCTGGACTATGGGACTAGCGGGAACCTACGAGCAGTACTTC | CAWTMGLAGTYEQYF
TRBJ1-5 | TRBD1 | . | TRBV19 | TGTGCCAGTAGTATAACGCGTGACAGGGATCAGCCCCAGCATTTT | CASSITRDRDQPQHF
TRBJ2-1 | TRBD2 | . | TRBV7-9 | TGTGCCAGCAGCTTTGTGGCGGGAGCATCTGAGCAGTTCTTC | CASSFVAGASEQFF
TRBJ2-5 | TRBD2 | . | TRBV15 | TGTGCCACCAGCGGATTAGCGGGAGGGAAAGGAGAGACCCAGTACTTC | CATSGLAGGKGETQYF
TRBJ2-7 | . | . | TRBV11-2 | TGTGCCAGCAGCTTCGGGACGGAAGCCTACGAGCAGTACTTC | CASSFGTEAYEQYF
TRBJ2-2 | . | . | TRBV28 | TGTGCCAGCAGTTTATTCAAGGGGAGCACCGGGGAGCTGTTTTTT | CASSLFKGSTGELFF
TRBJ1-2 | TRBD1 | . | TRBV4-1 | TGCGCCAGCAGCCAAGTCAGGGGGGTAACCTATGGCTACACCTTC | CASSQVRGVTYGYTF
TRBJ2-1 | TRBD2 | once | TRBV7-9 | TGTGCCAGCAGAACAGATAGCGGGATCTCCTACAATGAGCAGTTCTTC | CASRTDSGISYNEQFF
TRBJ2-7 | TRBD1 | . | TRBV6-1 | TGTGCCAGCAGAGCCGGGACAGGGGTCGACGAGCAGTACTTC | CASRAGTGVDEQYF
TRBJ2-7 | . | . | TRBV6-6 | TGTGCCAGCAGTTACTCCCCTGACCCGAAGTACGAGCAGTACTTC | CASSYSPDPKYEQYF
TRBJ2-7 | . | . | TRBV27 | TGTGCCAGCAGTTTCCGGGCGGGATACGAGCAGTACTTC | CASSFRAGYEQYF
TRBJ1-2 | . | . | TRBV5-4 | TGTGCCAGCAGCCCGGAGGTGGCAGGTTCGATCTATGGCTACACCTTC | CASSPEVAGSIYGYTF
TRBJ2-5 | TRBD2 | . | TRBV4-2 | TGTGCCAGCAGCCAAAGACTAGCGGGGTCGGGAGAGACCCAGTACTTC | CASSQRLAGSGETQYF
TRBJ2-1 | TRBD2 | . | TRBV27 | TGTGCCAGCTACCTCCGGGCGAGCGGGAGGTCCAATGAGCAGTTCTTC | CASYLRASGRSNEQFF
TRBJ2-7 | TRBD2 | once | TRBV7-9 | TGTGCCAGCACCTCCCGAGCGGGGGCCCCCGGCGTCGTCTACGAGCAGTACTTC | CASTSRAGAPGVVYEQYF
TRBJ2-3 | . | . | TRBV7-9 | TGTGCCAGCGGTGGGATAGATACGCAGTATTTT | CASGGIDTQYF
TRBJ2-1 | TRBD2 | . | TRBV27 | TGTGCCAGCAGTTTATACGGTTTAGCGGGAGACTTTGAGCAGTTCTTC | CASSLYGLAGDFEQFF
TRBJ2-7 | . | . | TRBV7-9 | TGTGCCAGCAGCTTAGCACCACAGGGTTCTCGCTACGAGCAGTACTTC | CASSLAPQGSRYEQYF
TRBJ2-7 | . | . | TRBV5-4 | TGTGCCAGCAGCTTGGCTCAGGGGCACGAGCAGTACTTC | CASSLAQGHEQYF
TRBJ2-7 | TRBD1 | . | TRBV19 | TGTGCCAGTAGTATAGCGGGGACAGGGAAGTTTTTGGACGAGCAGTACTTC | CASSIAGTGKFLDEQYF
TRBJ1-1 | . | . | TRBV28 | TGTGCCAGCAGTTTAACTCCGGGCACTGAAGCTTTCTTT | CASSLTPGTEAFF
TRBJ1-5 | . | . | TRBV28 | TGTGCCAGCAGTTTAGTAGGGTCGAATCAGCCCCAGCATTTT | CASSLVGSNQPQHF
TRBJ2-1 | . | . | TRBV9 | TGTGCCAGCAGCGTAGGAGATGGAGGACCTTGGGATGAGCAGTTCTTC | CASSVGDGGPWDEQFF